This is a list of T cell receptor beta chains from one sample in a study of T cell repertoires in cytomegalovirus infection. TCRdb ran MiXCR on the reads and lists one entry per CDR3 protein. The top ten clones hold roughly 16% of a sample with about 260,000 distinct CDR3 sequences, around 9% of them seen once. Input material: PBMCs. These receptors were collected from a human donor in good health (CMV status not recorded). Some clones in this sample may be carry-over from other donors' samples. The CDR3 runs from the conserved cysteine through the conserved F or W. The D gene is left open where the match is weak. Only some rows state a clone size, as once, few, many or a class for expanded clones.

cdr3_aa: CSARPGFTDTQYF; cdr3_nt: TGCAGTGCTAGACCAGGGTTTACAGATACGCAGTATTTT; j_call: TRBJ2-3; clone_size: NA; d_call: NA; v_call: TRBV20-1
cdr3_aa: CASSKTSGGPKETQYF; cdr3_nt: TGTGCCAGCAGCAAGACTAGCGGGGGGCCGAAGGAGACCCAGTACTTC; j_call: TRBJ2-5; clone_size: many; d_call: TRBD2; v_call: TRBV7-9
cdr3_aa: CASSRQAMNTEAFF; cdr3_nt: TGTGCCAGCAGCAGACAGGCGATGAACACTGAAGCTTTCTTT; j_call: TRBJ1-1; clone_size: many; d_call: NA; v_call: TRBV7-2
cdr3_aa: CATSDSRSNQPQHF; cdr3_nt: TGTGCCACCAGTGACTCCCGATCTAATCAGCCCCAGCATTTT; j_call: TRBJ1-5; clone_size: many; d_call: NA; v_call: TRBV24-1
cdr3_aa: CASSINRDDTEAFF; cdr3_nt: TGTGCCAGTAGTATCAACAGGGATGACACTGAAGCTTTCTTT; j_call: TRBJ1-1; clone_size: NA; d_call: NA; v_call: TRBV19
cdr3_aa: CSARTSGGRSYEQYF; cdr3_nt: TGCAGTGCACGGACTAGCGGAGGCCGTTCCTACGAGCAGTACTTC; j_call: TRBJ2-7; clone_size: NA; d_call: TRBD2; v_call: TRBV20-1
cdr3_aa: CASSGPTGGAGELFF; cdr3_nt: TGTGCCAGCAGTGGACCGACAGGCGGCGCGGGGGAGCTGTTTTTT; j_call: TRBJ2-2; clone_size: NA; d_call: NA; v_call: TRBV2
cdr3_aa: CASSHSGGTYEQYF; cdr3_nt: TGTGCCAGCAGCCATTCAGGGGGAACCTACGAGCAGTACTTC; j_call: TRBJ2-7; clone_size: many; d_call: TRBD1; v_call: TRBV3-1
cdr3_aa: CASSPSGGPSGNTIYF; cdr3_nt: TGTGCCAGTAGCCCCTCGGGAGGACCGTCAGGAAACACCATATATTTT; j_call: TRBJ1-3; clone_size: many; d_call: NA; v_call: TRBV19
cdr3_aa: CASSTILGTEAFF; cdr3_nt: TGTGCCAGCAGCACCATCCTCGGGACTGAAGCTTTCTTT; j_call: TRBJ1-1; clone_size: NA; d_call: NA; v_call: TRBV7-8
cdr3_aa: CASSLAPSSGRTYEQYF; cdr3_nt: TGTGCCAGCAGCTTAGCCCCTTCTAGCGGACGAACCTACGAGCAGTACTTC; j_call: TRBJ2-7; clone_size: many; d_call: TRBD2; v_call: TRBV7-2
cdr3_aa: CASSLGRLNSPLHF; cdr3_nt: TGTGCCAGCAGCTTGGGCAGACTTAATTCACCCCTCCACTTT; j_call: TRBJ1-6; clone_size: many; d_call: NA; v_call: TRBV7-2
cdr3_aa: CASSLSGRAQPQHF; cdr3_nt: TGTGCCAGCAGTTTATCTGGCAGGGCACAGCCCCAGCATTTT; j_call: TRBJ1-5; clone_size: many; d_call: NA; v_call: TRBV27
cdr3_aa: CASSGVGVDTEAFF; cdr3_nt: TGTGCCAGCAGTGGCGTCGGGGTGGACACTGAAGCTTTCTTT; j_call: TRBJ1-1; clone_size: many; d_call: NA; v_call: TRBV25-1
cdr3_aa: CASSTGLAGGLTNTGELFF; cdr3_nt: TGTGCCAGCAGCACGGGACTAGCGGGAGGACTGACGAACACCGGGGAGCTGTTTTTT; j_call: TRBJ2-2; clone_size: many; d_call: TRBD2; v_call: TRBV7-2
cdr3_aa: CASRDMGTYEQYF; cdr3_nt: TGTGCCAGTAGGGACATGGGGACCTACGAGCAGTACTTC; j_call: TRBJ2-7; clone_size: few; d_call: NA; v_call: TRBV19
cdr3_aa: CASSPVESQPQHF; cdr3_nt: TGTGCCAGCTCACCTGTAGAGAGTCAGCCCCAGCATTTT; j_call: TRBJ1-5; clone_size: NA; d_call: NA; v_call: TRBV18
cdr3_aa: CASSPQQSAKNIQYF; cdr3_nt: TGTGCCAGCAGTCCACAACAGTCAGCCAAAAACATTCAGTACTTC; j_call: TRBJ2-4; clone_size: NA; d_call: NA; v_call: TRBV28
cdr3_aa: CASSLGQGTGANVLTF; cdr3_nt: TGTGCCAGCAGCTTGGGACAGGGGACTGGGGCCAACGTCCTGACTTTC; j_call: TRBJ2-6; clone_size: many; d_call: TRBD1; v_call: TRBV11-3
cdr3_aa: CASSSGRDEQYF; cdr3_nt: TGTGCCAGCAGTTCCGGGAGGGACGAGCAGTACTTC; j_call: TRBJ2-7; clone_size: few; d_call: TRBD2; v_call: TRBV6-1
cdr3_aa: CASNTLGQSINTGELFF; cdr3_nt: TGTGCCAGCAATACTCTCGGCCAGAGCATTAACACCGGGGAGCTGTTTTTT; j_call: TRBJ2-2; clone_size: many; d_call: NA; v_call: TRBV7-2
cdr3_aa: CASSLAPDNYEQYF; cdr3_nt: TGTGCCAGCAGTTTAGCCCCTGACAACTACGAGCAGTACTTC; j_call: TRBJ2-7; clone_size: many; d_call: NA; v_call: TRBV12-3/TRBV12-4
cdr3_aa: CASSQPFKEQYF; cdr3_nt: TGTGCCAGCAGCCAGCCGTTTAAAGAGCAGTACTTC; j_call: TRBJ2-7; clone_size: few; d_call: NA; v_call: TRBV3-1
cdr3_aa: CASSAGLPDTQYF; cdr3_nt: TGTGCCAGCAGCGCCGGACTCCCAGATACGCAGTATTTT; j_call: TRBJ2-3; clone_size: NA; d_call: NA; v_call: TRBV12-3/TRBV12-4
cdr3_aa: CASRGSGHYEQYF; cdr3_nt: TGTGCCAGCAGGGGTAGCGGCCACTACGAGCAGTACTTC; j_call: TRBJ2-7; clone_size: many; d_call: NA; v_call: TRBV6-2/TRBV6-3
cdr3_aa: CASSLGGILLDTQYF; cdr3_nt: TGTGCCAGCAGCTTAGGTGGCATCTTATTAGATACGCAGTATTTT; j_call: TRBJ2-3; clone_size: many; d_call: NA; v_call: TRBV7-2
cdr3_aa: CASSSLTGITHYEQYF; cdr3_nt: TGTGCCAGCAGCTCCCTTACAGGGATCACCCACTACGAGCAGTACTTC; j_call: TRBJ2-7; clone_size: NA; d_call: NA; v_call: TRBV11-3
cdr3_aa: CASSLSGGRTGELFF; cdr3_nt: TGTGCCAGCAGCTTAAGCGGGGGGAGGACCGGGGAGCTGTTTTTT; j_call: TRBJ2-2; clone_size: many; d_call: TRBD2; v_call: TRBV7-2
cdr3_aa: CASSFEGGLTYNEQFF; cdr3_nt: TGTGCCAGCAGTTTTGAAGGCGGGCTTACCTACAATGAGCAGTTCTTC; j_call: TRBJ2-1; clone_size: few; d_call: NA; v_call: TRBV6-5
cdr3_aa: CATSRADSSPNYGYTF; cdr3_nt: TGTGCCACCAGCAGAGCCGACAGCTCCCCTAACTATGGCTACACCTTC; j_call: TRBJ1-2; clone_size: many; d_call: NA; v_call: TRBV15
cdr3_aa: CASSLPGPGNTIYF; cdr3_nt: TGTGCCAGCAGCTTACCCGGACCTGGAAACACCATATATTTT; j_call: TRBJ1-3; clone_size: many; d_call: NA; v_call: TRBV7-6
cdr3_aa: CASSRGGGYGYTF; cdr3_nt: TGTGCCAGCAGCCGTGGGGGGGGATATGGCTACACCTTC; j_call: TRBJ1-2; clone_size: many; d_call: NA; v_call: TRBV7-2
cdr3_aa: CASSLWGGANEAFF; cdr3_nt: TGTGCCAGCAGTTTATGGGGAGGGGCAAATGAAGCTTTCTTT; j_call: TRBJ1-1; clone_size: NA; d_call: NA; v_call: TRBV12-3/TRBV12-4
cdr3_aa: CASRLDRVSNQPQHF; cdr3_nt: TGTGCCAGCAGACTCGACAGGGTCTCAAATCAGCCCCAGCATTTT; j_call: TRBJ1-5; clone_size: NA; d_call: TRBD1; v_call: TRBV6-6
cdr3_aa: CASSQDQNSLDSYGYTF; cdr3_nt: TGCGCCAGCAGCCAAGACCAAAACAGTCTCGATAGCTATGGCTACACCTTC; j_call: TRBJ1-2; clone_size: few; d_call: NA; v_call: TRBV4-3
cdr3_aa: CASSPEGNTEAFF; cdr3_nt: TGCGCCAGCAGCCCGGAGGGAAATACTGAAGCTTTCTTT; j_call: TRBJ1-1; clone_size: few; d_call: NA; v_call: TRBV5-1
cdr3_aa: CSAPLGRLSGELFF; cdr3_nt: TGCAGTGCTCCTTTAGGGAGGTTATCCGGGGAGCTGTTTTTT; j_call: TRBJ2-2; clone_size: NA; d_call: NA; v_call: TRBV20-1
cdr3_aa: CSARPGQIVNEQYF; cdr3_nt: TGCAGTGCTAGACCTGGACAGATCGTCAACGAGCAGTACTTC; j_call: TRBJ2-7; clone_size: NA; d_call: NA; v_call: TRBV20-1
cdr3_aa: CASGTSGGRSYEQYF; cdr3_nt: TGTGCCAGCGGGACTAGCGGGGGCCGTTCCTACGAGCAGTACTTC; j_call: TRBJ2-7; clone_size: NA; d_call: TRBD2; v_call: TRBV6-2/TRBV6-3
cdr3_aa: CASSRVFSGRATYEQYF; cdr3_nt: TGTGCCAGTAGTAGGGTGTTTAGCGGGAGAGCCACCTACGAGCAGTACTTC; j_call: TRBJ2-7; clone_size: many; d_call: TRBD2; v_call: TRBV19